Below are 29 T cell receptor beta chains sequenced from a single sample in a study of blood T cell repertoires in COVID-19. The protocol was immunoSEQ multiplex PCR, while the TCRdb copy is restricted to in-frame clones and leaves out a portion. The data show fewer than 450,000 clones, around 90% seen once. The specimen sequenced was PBMCs or T cells enriched from blood (not recorded which). These receptors originate from a woman between 18 and 29 years old who had recovered from COVID-19.

CDR3 loop: CASSLVRAVTEAFF. CDR3 bases: TGTGCCAGCAGTCTGGTGCGGGCCGTCACTGAAGCTTTCTTT. The rearrangement uses TRBV5-6 and TRBJ1-1; D is uncertain. V was clipped by 5 bases and J by 4 bases, with 15 bases between them. This CDR3 has 14 amino acids. Germline V gene sequence: CDR1 SGHDT, CDR2 YYEEEE. The entire variable domain, with the rest obtained from reference TRBV5-6 and TRBJ1-1, is as follows: DAGVTQSPTHLIKTRGQQVTLRCSPKSGHDTVSWYQQALGQGPQFIFQYYEEEERQRGNFPDRFSGHQFPNYSSELNVNALLLGDSALYLCASSLVRAVTEAFFGQGTRLTVV.

This clone came up once. This rearrangement joins TRBV9 to TRBJ1-1; D may be TRBD1 (5 bases). Germline V CDR1 and CDR2: SGDLS, YYNGEE. Trimming removed 4 bases from V and 2 bases from J, with 15 bases in between. This CDR3 region has 15 residues. CDR3 DNA: TGTGCCAGCAGCAGAGACCGGGGGATCAACACTGAAGCTTTCTTT. Amino acids: CASSRDRGINTEAFF.

The rearrangement uses TRBV19 and TRBJ1-5; TRBD1 matches at 7 bases. J lost 0 bases, V lost 6 bases, and 8 bases had no gene match. Per the germline V gene, CDR1 is LNHDA and CDR2 is SQIVND (reference sequence). The CDR3 consists of 16 residues. The CDR3 sequence is CASSPRQGYSNQPQHF. The CDR3 nucleotides are TGTGCCAGTAGCCCTAGACAGGGATATAGCAATCAGCCCCAGCATTTT.

The rearrangement uses TRBV6-2 or TRBV6-3 and TRBJ2-7; possibly TRBD1 for D (6 bases). V was shortened by 2 bases and J by 0 bases, with 14 bases between the two germline ends. The CDR3 length is 16 residues. Germline assignment: CDR1 MNHEY and CDR2 SVGEGT. DNA of the CDR3: TGTGCCAGCAGTTACGGACAGCGTTCTAGCTCCTACGAGCAGTACTTC. Its translation is CASSYGQRSSSYEQYF.

The chain carries TRBV18 and TRBJ1-2; TRBD1 aligns across 8 bases. This CDR3 region has 19 residues. The junction had 18 bases not matched to a gene; V was cut back by 4 bases and J by 2 bases. Germline CDR1 and CDR2: KGHSH and LQKENI. CDR3 DNA sequence: TGTGCCAGCTCACACAACTCGGGGCCCGGGACAGGACTAAACTATGGCTACACCTTC. This encodes CASSHNSGPGTGLNYGYTF. The complete variable domain, with remaining parts taken from reference TRBV18 and TRBJ1-2, reads NAGVMQNPRHLVRRRGQEARLRCSPMKGHSHVYWYRQLPEEGLKFMVYLQKENIIDESGMPKERFSAEFPKEGPSILRIQQVVRGDSAAYFCASSHNSGPGTGLNYGYTFGSGTRLTVV.

The chain is built from TRBV9 and TRBJ2-7; 8 bases fit TRBD1. The CDR3 runs to 15 residues. The germline CDR1 and CDR2 sequences are SGDLS and YYNGEE. V was pared by 4 bases and J by 5 bases, with 11 bases of the junction left unmatched. CDR3: CASSPEDRVVHEQYF. The DNA for the CDR3 is TGTGCCAGCAGCCCTGAGGACAGGGTAGTACACGAGCAGTACTTC.

This chain uses TRBV30 with TRBJ1-2; tentative D call: TRBD1 (6 bases). Germline V CDR1 and CDR2: GTSNPN, SVGIG (reference sequence). The CDR3 consists of 10 residues. V was clipped by 6 bases and J by 4 bases, with 6 bases between them. CDR3: CACRGYGYTF. CDR3 sequence (DNA): TGTGCCTGCAGGGGCTATGGCTACACCTTC. Variable domain in full (rest from reference TRBV30 and TRBJ1-2): SQTIHQWPATLVQPVGSPLSLECTVEGTSNPNLYWYRQAAGRGLQLLFYSVGIGQISSEVPQNLSASRPQDRQFILSSKKLLLSDSGFYLCACRGYGYTFGSGTRLTVV.

This chain uses TRBV6-5 with TRBJ2-3, with D unclear. Germline V gives CDR1 MNHEY, CDR2 SVGAGI. Trimming pared 5 bases from V and 7 bases from J, leaving 13 bases between. This CDR3 has 13 residues. This CDR3 is CASSLDPDNTQYF. For the CDR3, the DNA is TGTGCCAGCAGTCTAGACCCAGATAATACGCAGTATTTT.

The rearrangement joins TRBV10-3 to TRBJ1-4; D perhaps matches TRBD1 (5 bases). There are 14 residues in the CDR3. From germline, CDR1 is ENHRY and CDR2 SYGVKD. The ends were cut back, 0 bases at V and 13 bases at J, with 15 bases in the middle. The CDR3 bases are TGTGCCATCAGTGAGTCCCGGGGGGAAAAGGGACTGTTTTTT. Its translation is CAISESRGEKGLFF.

The V gene is TRBV6-5, the J gene TRBJ1-4; D is unresolved. Trimming took off 4 bases at V and 8 bases at J, with 8 bases between the two ends. The CDR3 spans 12 residues. CDR1 and CDR2 from the germline V gene are MNHEY and SVGAGI. This CDR3 is CASSSPGEKLFF. The CDR3 DNA follows: TGTGCCAGCAGTTCCCCCGGGGAAAAACTGTTTTTT.

V and J are TRBV10-3 and TRBJ2-3; D may be TRBD1 (5 bases). This CDR3 has 13 residues. Trimming left V 9 bases short and J 3 bases short, with 13 bases between. Germline CDR1 and CDR2: ENHRY and SYGVKD. For the CDR3, the DNA is TGTGCCATTGACAGAAGAGGAACAGATACGCAGTATTTT. Its translation: CAIDRRGTDTQYF.

The rearrangement links TRBV7-2 to TRBJ1-5; 11 bases are a match to TRBD1. V was pared by 3 bases and J by 6 bases, with 13 bases of the junction left unmatched. The length of the CDR3 is 18 residues. The V gene's germline CDR1 is SGHTA and CDR2 FQGNSA. The CDR3 loop is CASSFPRTGGIRGQPQHF. The CDR3 coding sequence is TGTGCCAGCAGCTTCCCCCGGACAGGGGGCATAAGGGGTCAGCCCCAGCATTTT.

The chain's CDR3 is CASSPFSGGRANEQFF. The CDR3 DNA is TGTGCCAGCAGCCCCTTTAGCGGGGGCCGAGCCAATGAGCAGTTCTTC. The chain combines TRBV7-8 with TRBJ2-1; 9 nucleotides line up with TRBD2. The V segment lost 5 bases and the J segment 6 bases; nucleotides outside the gene matches: 11. In germline, CDR1 is SGHVS, CDR2 FQNEAQ. CDR3 size: 16 residues. Based on the CDR3 plus reference TRBV7-8 and TRBJ2-1, the full variable domain is GAGVSQSPRYKVAKRGQDVALRCDPISGHVSLFWYQQALGQGPEFLTYFQNEAQLDKSGLPSDRFFAERPEGSVSTLKIQRTQQEDSAVYLCASSPFSGGRANEQFFGPGTRLTVL.

This chain links TRBV19 with TRBJ1-4; D perhaps matches TRBD1 (5 bases). This CDR3 is built from 17 residues. Germline V gene sequence: CDR1 LNHDA, CDR2 SQIVND (reference sequence). The V end lost 7 bases, the J end lost 5 bases, and 23 bases lay between the germline ends. CDR3 sequence: CASTPWLGPTENEKLFF. CDR3 nucleotides: TGTGCCAGTACCCCCTGGTTAGGTCCGACAGAAAATGAAAAACTGTTTTTT.

This chain uses TRBV23-1 with TRBJ1-2; no reliable D call. TRBV23-1 is marked as an open reading frame, function uncertain. V was trimmed by 11 bases and J by 8 bases, leaving 12 bases between them. This CDR3 comprises 10 residues. CDR3 region: CAVSFVGYTF. The CDR3 DNA is TGCGCCGTTTCTTTTGTCGGCTACACCTTC.

Notes on this clone: A far larger clone is one base from this, pointing to a likely read error. The chain is built from TRBV12-3 or TRBV12-4 and TRBJ1-6; 7 bases are a match to TRBD1. The CDR3 runs 13 residues. Losses at the gene ends were 5 bases for V and 7 bases for J; bases not matched to a gene: 2. CDR3 loop: CASSDRENSPLHF. For the CDR3, the DNA is TGTGCCAGCAGTGACAGGGAGAATTCACCCCTCCACTTT.

This chain uses TRBV15 with TRBJ2-3; TRBD2 agrees at 8 bases. The V and J ends lost 0 bases and 0 bases, in that order; junction bases with no gene match: 8. CDR1 is LNHNV and CDR2 is YYDKDF in the germline V gene (reference sequence). The CDR3 contains 18 residues. The CDR3 coding sequence is TGTGCCACCAGCAGAGACCTCATGCGGGGGGATAGCACAGATACGCAGTATTTT. Its protein is CATSRDLMRGDSTDTQYF. The variable domain in full, with the rest retrieved from reference TRBV15 and TRBJ2-3, is DAMVIQNPRYQVTQFGKPVTLSCSQTLNHNVMYWYQQKSSQAPKLLFHYYDKDFNNEADTPDNFQSRRPNTSFCFLDIRSPGLGDTAMYLCATSRDLMRGDSTDTQYFGPGTRLTVL.

The J gene is TRBJ1-5, the V gene TRBV28, with 7 nucleotides matching TRBD1. Germline CDR1 and CDR2: MDHEN and SYDVKM. Germline trimming cut 6 bases from V and 1 base from J; bases unmatched to any gene: 6. The CDR3 extends over 15 amino acids. Written as DNA, the CDR3 is TGTGCCAGCAGACAGACAGGGCGCAGCAATCAGCCCCAGCATTTT. The encoded protein is CASRQTGRSNQPQHF.

The rearrangement links TRBV6-5 to TRBJ2-7, with D possibly matching TRBD1 (6 bases). The CDR3 consists of 12 residues. V gave up 8 bases and J gave up 4 bases, with 12 bases separating them. Germline V lookup: CDR1 MNHEY, CDR2 SVGAGI. This CDR3 reads CASGQNTYEQYF. DNA for the CDR3: TGTGCCAGCGGACAGAACACTTACGAGCAGTACTTC.

V and J are TRBV13 and TRBJ2-7; D is unresolved. V shed 5 bases and J shed 2 bases, with 7 bases lying between them. Germline V gene data show CDR1 as PRHDT and CDR2 as FYEKMQ (reference sequence). The CDR3 has 12 residues. The CDR3, as DNA: TGTGCCAGCAGCCCCCCTCCCTACGAGCAGTACTTC. It codes for CASSPPPYEQYF.

The rearrangement links TRBV25-1 to TRBJ1-6; 8 bases align to TRBD1. CDR1 is MGHDK and CDR2 is SYGVNS in the germline V gene. This CDR3 has 15 residues. With V trimmed by 5 bases and J by 7 bases, 7 bases remained unmatched. The CDR3 loop reads CASSPGGAENSPLHF. The CDR3 bases are TGTGCCAGCAGTCCAGGGGGCGCGGAAAATTCACCCCTCCACTTT.

This clone showed up just a few times. This chain uses TRBV7-8 with TRBJ1-5; D gene ambiguous. Trimming pared 0 bases from V and 1 base from J, leaving 13 bases between. This CDR3 is 17 amino acids long. Germline values: CDR1 SGHVS, CDR2 FQNEAQ. The CDR3 sequence: CASSLAPAGTSNQPQHF. CDR3 in DNA: TGTGCCAGCAGCTTAGCACCAGCAGGCACCAGCAATCAGCCCCAGCATTTT.

V is TRBV4-3 and J is TRBJ1-2; D call uncertain. Germline CDR1 LGHNA, CDR2 YSLEER. CDR3 length: 15 amino acids. V was trimmed by 1 base and J by 7 bases, leaving 16 bases between them. CDR3 sequence (DNA): TGCGCCAGCAGCCAAGTAAGCCTCGCGTTGTCTGGCTACACCTTC. It is translated as CASSQVSLALSGYTF.

The chain carries TRBV24-1 and TRBJ2-7, with TRBD2 as a possible D gene (6 bases). The germline gives CDR1 KGHDR, CDR2 SFDVKD. V was pared by 5 bases and J by 6 bases, with 7 bases between. The CDR3 spans 11 residues. The CDR3 nucleotides read TGTGCCACCAGTGTGGGGGGCGAGCAGTACTTC. This gives the protein CATSVGGEQYF.

This chain uses TRBV28 with TRBJ2-7, with D uncertain. The V gene's germline CDR1 is MDHEN and CDR2 SYDVKM. The length of the CDR3 is 14 residues. V was cut by 7 bases and J by 5 bases, with 18 bases left in between. The CDR3 reads CASTQRRSFNEQYF. DNA of the CDR3: TGTGCCAGCACCCAAAGAAGGAGTTTCAACGAGCAGTACTTC.

The CDR3 sequence: CASSYSLGYSNQPQHF. The CDR3 DNA reads as TGTGCCAGCAGTTACTCACTAGGGTACAGCAATCAGCCCCAGCATTTT. The chain is built from TRBV6-2 or TRBV6-3 and TRBJ1-5; D not resolved. The CDR3 is 16 amino acids. V lost 0 bases and J lost 1, with 10 bases in between. Germline loops: CDR1 MNHEY, CDR2 SVGEGT.

The rearrangement uses TRBV7-3 and TRBJ2-2; D might be TRBD2 (5 bases). The CDR3 runs to 13 residues. V lost 3 bases, J lost 8 bases, and 10 bases lay in between. Germline-derived CDR1 and CDR2 are SGHTA and FQGTGA. The CDR3 loop reads CASSLRAEGELFF. The CDR3 region has the DNA TGTGCCAGCAGCTTGAGGGCAGAAGGGGAGCTGTTTTTT.

The rearrangement joins TRBV5-8 to TRBJ1-4, with a possible D match to TRBD1 (6 bases). Per germline, CDR1 SGHTS and CDR2 YDEGEE. The CDR3 contains 16 residues. Trimming took off 0 bases at V and 3 bases at J, with 12 bases between the two ends. The CDR3 here is CASSLGPGQSNEKLFF. In nucleotides, the CDR3 is TGTGCCAGCAGCTTGGGGCCGGGACAATCTAATGAAAAACTGTTTTTT.

The chain combines TRBV6-5 with TRBJ1-3; D is unclear. V lost 6 bases and J lost 3, with 9 bases in between. Germline V lookup: CDR1 MNHEY, CDR2 SVGAGI. The CDR3 has 13 residues. CDR3 nucleotides: TGTGCCAGCAGCTCAACCTATGGAAACACCATATATTTT. The encoded protein is CASSSTYGNTIYF.